This TCR beta chain emerged from a study of cytomegalovirus exposure and HLA in healthy donors. The study's findings and limits: There were approximately 150 TCR beta chains listed as cytomegalovirus-associated.

Concerning this clone: Its specificity is unknown.

V lost 6 bases, J lost 4 bases, and 6 bases stayed unmatched. Germline CDR1 reads MNHEY; CDR2 reads SVGAGI. The CDR3 extends over 15 amino acids. Measured with immunoSEQ multiplex PCR; TCRdb has only the in-frame clones, and not every one. The table records some 120,000 clones, roughly 90% of them present only once. Sample: PBMCs. The chain carries TRBV6-5 and TRBJ2-1; 10 bases are a match to TRBD2. This TCR was recovered from a man between 25 and 39 years old in good health and CMV-seronegative. CDR3 protein: CASRPTSGYYNEQFF. CDR3 in DNA: TGTGCCAGCAGACCGACTAGCGGGTATTACAATGAGCAGTTCTTC.